This T cell receptor beta chain appears in the sequencing data of a study of monozygotic twins with inflammatory bowel disease. PCR of TCRalpha and TCRbeta cDNA was nested, with two rounds of 16 and 9 cycles. TCRdb reanalyzed the 5' RACE reads, giving one entry per CDR3 protein sequence and no DNA. Its clone listing holds roughly 330,000 distinct CDR3 sequences. The CDR3 has 17 residues. The source of this sequence is a human donor with ulcerative colitis or Crohn's disease, or a healthy co-twin of an affected twin (not recorded which). The rearrangement uses TRBV12-3 or TRBV12-4 and TRBJ1-5. Material: blood. The CDR3 sequence: CASSLGSGRGSNQPQHF.